The rows below give T cell receptor beta chains drawn from one sample of a study of vaccination and CD4 T cells after COVID-19. Their antigens are not known. Each CDR3 protein gets one entry after TCRdb re-called the PCR reads with MiXCR. The sample carries roughly 15,000 distinct CDR3 sequences, roughly three fifths recorded once. Sample: CD4+ T cells from blood, cultured in vitro. The receptors come from a human donor who had recovered from COVID-19. CDR3s include the opening cysteine and the closing phenylalanine or tryptophan. D genes are given only for firm matches. Expanded clones get a size class; other rows say once, few or many, or leave the size out.

V gene,CDR3 length,D gene,clone size,J gene,CDR3 DNA,CDR3 protein
TRBV11-1,15,NA,NA,TRBJ1-1,TGTGCCAGCAGCTGGGGGGGACATGGAAGGACTGAAGCTTTCTTT,CASSWGGHGRTEAFF
TRBV20-1,9,NA,NA,TRBJ2-1,TGCAGTGTGTCGGTGGAGCAGTTCTTC,CSVSVEQFF
TRBV19,15,NA,few,TRBJ2-3,TGTGCCAGTAGTCCCCGTCTAGCTCTCACAGATACGCAGTATTTT,CASSPRLALTDTQYF
TRBV28,16,TRBD1,NA,TRBJ1-2,TGTGCCAGCAGTTTTGAAGCGGGACAGAGTAACTATGGCTACACCTTC,CASSFEAGQSNYGYTF
TRBV15,13,TRBD2,NA,TRBJ2-5,TGTGCCACCAGCACTCCGGGGGGGAAGACCCAGTACTTC,CATSTPGGKTQYF
TRBV30,16,NA,few,TRBJ1-6,TGTGCCTGGAGTAGTGGCCAGGGGTGGTATAATTCACCCCTCCACTTT,CAWSSGQGWYNSPLHF
TRBV12-3/TRBV12-4,15,NA,NA,TRBJ1-2,TGTGCCAGCAGCTCCGAGTCCTTCGGGTACTATGGCTACACCTTC,CASSSESFGYYGYTF
TRBV20-1,14,NA,NA,TRBJ2-7,TGCAGTGCTAGAGAAGAGGGCAGCTCCTACGAGCAGTACTTC,CSAREEGSSYEQYF
TRBV6-1,13,TRBD1,few,TRBJ1-5,TGTGCCAGCACCCGGGACAGGAATCAGCCCCAGCATTTT,CASTRDRNQPQHF
TRBV6-5,13,NA,few,TRBJ1-5,TGTGCCAGCAGTTACTCAGGGGAACAGCCCCAGCATTTT,CASSYSGEQPQHF
TRBV20-1,14,NA,NA,TRBJ2-2,TGCGGTGCCCCCCGGGTAGCGAACACCGGGGAGCTGTTTTTT,CGAPRVANTGELFF
TRBV20-1,12,NA,NA,TRBJ1-1,TGCAGTGCTAGAGGGGGACGCCCTGAAGCTTTCTTT,CSARGGRPEAFF
TRBV7-9,14,TRBD1,NA,TRBJ1-1,TGTGCCAGCAGCTTAGGACAGGGGCCCACTGAAGCTTTCTTT,CASSLGQGPTEAFF
TRBV19,15,TRBD1,few,TRBJ2-3,TGTGCCAGTAGTATAGGTACAGGGGGAGGAGATACGCAGTATTTT,CASSIGTGGGDTQYF
TRBV6-2/TRBV6-3,14,TRBD1,once,TRBJ2-7,TGTGCCAGCAGTTACTCGACAGGGGCGCGCGAGCAGTACTTC,CASSYSTGAREQYF
TRBV25-1,14,NA,NA,TRBJ1-5,TGTGCCAGCAGACCAAGGTATAGCAATCAGCCCCAGCATTTT,CASRPRYSNQPQHF
TRBV12-3/TRBV12-4,12,NA,NA,TRBJ1-1,TGTGCCAGCAGTCTAGGACACTCGCGAGCTTTCTTT,CASSLGHSRAFF
TRBV4-1,13,NA,NA,TRBJ2-1,TGCGCCAGCAGCCCCGGACCCCAGCGGGAGCAGTTCTTC,CASSPGPQREQFF
TRBV28,12,NA,NA,TRBJ1-2,TGTGCCAGCAGTTACGACATCTATGGCTACACCTTC,CASSYDIYGYTF
TRBV27,14,NA,NA,TRBJ1-2,TGTGCCAGCAGTTTCCTGGGCCTCAACTATGGCTACACCTTC,CASSFLGLNYGYTF
TRBV11-3,21,NA,NA,TRBJ2-5,TGTGCCAGCAGCTTAGACATTAAAGAATTATGGAACTCTCCGTACCAAGAGACCCAGTACTTC,CASSLDIKELWNSPYQETQYF
TRBV27,13,NA,NA,TRBJ2-3,TGTGCCAGCAGTTTGGAACCAGCAGATACGCAGTATTTT,CASSLEPADTQYF
TRBV6-2/TRBV6-3,14,NA,once,TRBJ2-3,TGTGCCAGCAGTTACGGTGGCTCTAGGGATACGCAGTATTTT,CASSYGGSRDTQYF
TRBV20-1,14,TRBD2,NA,TRBJ2-2,TGCAGTGCTGCCGGGACTATCGCCACCGGGGAGCTGTTTTTT,CSAAGTIATGELFF
TRBV29-1,10,NA,NA,TRBJ1-2,TGCAGCGTTGAGGATTTTGGCTACACCTTC,CSVEDFGYTF
TRBV2,12,NA,medium-sized,TRBJ1-1,TGTGCCAGCAGTGTAGCCGTGAGTGAAGCTTTCTTT,CASSVAVSEAFF
TRBV30,14,NA,NA,TRBJ1-5,TGTGCCTGGAGTGTGGGCGCCACCAATCAGCCCCAGCATTTT,CAWSVGATNQPQHF
TRBV20-1,13,TRBD1,once,TRBJ2-5,TGCAGTGCTGGACAGGGGGCTAGGGAGACCCAGTACTTC,CSAGQGARETQYF
TRBV20-1,15,TRBD2,once,TRBJ2-3,TGCAGTGCTATTTTAGCGGGAGGGATCGGAGATACGCAGTATTTT,CSAILAGGIGDTQYF
TRBV2,17,TRBD2,NA,TRBJ2-3,TGTGCCAGCAGTGAAGCGGGGGGACTAGCGGGAGGAGATACGCAGTATTTT,CASSEAGGLAGGDTQYF
TRBV11-3,16,TRBD1,NA,TRBJ2-1,TGTGCCAGCAGCTTTGATTTGGACAGGGGTGGTGGTGAGCAGTTCTTC,CASSFDLDRGGGEQFF
TRBV6-1,13,NA,NA,TRBJ2-3,TGTGCCAGCAGTCCAGTTAGCACAGATACGCAGTATTTT,CASSPVSTDTQYF
TRBV7-2,15,TRBD2,NA,TRBJ2-5,TGTGCCAGCAGCTGGGTAGCGGGGATGCAAGAGACCCAGTACTTC,CASSWVAGMQETQYF